This TCR beta chain was captured by sequencing in a study of blood T cell repertoires in COVID-19 (dated by TCRdb to 2018 to 2021). A note on the overall study: Samples covering the acute and convalescent phases of COVID-19 were provided by collaborators in the United States, Italy and Spain. The samples were drawn from two sources: the first 160 participants of the ongoing ImmuneRACE study, and 950 to 1,500 subjects contributed by 6 global collaborators. The repertoires were released in a freely available public database meant as a resource for research on the immune response to SARS-CoV-2. Nearly every sample came with metadata listing a de-identified subject ID, COVID-19 status, age in years and sex. Subjects who had been exposed to COVID-19, were actively infected with it, or had recovered from it provided the deeply sampled blood TCRbeta repertoires that made up the dataset. Where available, HLA class I and class II types were obtained from metadata supplied by the sample provider rather than from assay-based typing. The material from the prospective study consisted of cDNA or gDNA derived from T cells, B-cell-depleted T cells, or PBMCs. Study-level results and caveats: Clinical and demographic metadata were provided uncurated, with the amount varying by source and participant.

To note about this clone: Its antigen is still unknown. Base qualities were left out, and no much larger clone turns up one base away.

There are 15 amino acids in the CDR3, from cysteine to phenylalanine inclusive. Only the CDR3 portion is preserved as DNA: 45 bases, with reading frame beginning at the first base. According to the germline V gene, CDR1 reads SGHTA and CDR2 reads FQGTGA. V was cut back by 1 base and J by 3 bases, leaving a gap of 12 bases between them. Each collaborating institution followed its own protocols to collect whole blood in K2EDTA tubes. For TCRbeta analysis, collaborator samples were shipped as frozen whole blood, as isolated PBMCs, or as DNA extracted from either sample type. TCRbeta CDR3 regions were amplified from genomic DNA using the immunoSEQ Assay, a bias-controlled multiplex PCR. The study's processing was this. Within the assay, amplification of reference gene primers was used to estimate how many nucleated cells each sample contained. To quantify the absolute abundance of each unique TCRbeta CDR3 rearrangement, sequence reads were collapsed and filtered. Productive Simpson clonality was computed per sample as the square root of Simpson's diversity index over productive rearrangements. Here the immuneACCESS table is served through TCRdb, limited to in-frame sequences with V and J called. Missing clones are a known gap in these copies; in checked studies unresolved V genes cover under half, and the rest lacks a known reason. V, J and clone size are those of that table, while D and trimming were read from the DNA. The sample table records around 93,000 clones; around nine tenths of these occur just once. The top ten clonotypes cover less than 20% of the sample.

The TCR originated in a human donor in a cohort sampled during active COVID-19. The chain was built from TRBV7-3 and TRBJ2-5; the D gene is not confidently resolved. Input material: peripheral blood. The CDR3 loop reads CASSLKYSPKETQYF. The nucleotides read TGTGCCAGCAGCTTAAAGTACAGCCCTAAAGAGACCCAGTACTTC. With all but the CDR3 taken from the reference TRBV7-3 and TRBJ2-5 genes, the full variable domain is: GAGVSQTPSNKVTEKGKYVELRCDPISGHTALYWYRQSLGQGPEFLIYFQGTGAADDSGLPNDRFFAVRPEGSVSTLKIQRTERGDSAVYLCASSLKYSPKETQYFGPGTRLLVL.